The rows below give T cell receptor beta chains drawn from one sample of a study of blood T cell repertoires in COVID-19. Sequencing was performed with immunoSEQ multiplex PCR; in TCRdb, only in-frame clones are kept and a portion is missing. In the table there are 350,000 to 400,000 clones, roughly nine tenths of which are singletons. The sample taken for sequencing was peripheral blood. The receptors stem from a woman in her twenties or thirties with COVID-19, enrolled during active disease. Each CDR3 is given with its conserved first and last residue. The D gene is left open where the match is weak.

CDR3aa | CDR3nt | v_gene | d_gene | j_gene
CASSPRTGVSGTEAFF | TGTGCCAGCAGTCCAAGGACAGGGGTTAGTGGCACTGAAGCTTTCTTT | TRBV27 | TRBD1 | TRBJ1-1
CASTGFGWTGGNEQFF | TGCGCCAGCACGGGGTTTGGGTGGACGGGGGGAAATGAGCAGTTCTTC | TRBV10-2 | TRBD2 | TRBJ2-1
CAGGLWGQPQHF | TGTGCCGGGGGACTTTGGGGCCAGCCCCAGCATTTT | TRBV19 | NA | TRBJ1-5
CASSWTGAGYGYTF | TGTGCCAGCAGTTGGACAGGGGCGGGCTATGGCTACACCTTC | TRBV27 | TRBD1 | TRBJ1-2
CASSSRLADYTDTQYF | TGTGCCAGCAGCAGCCGACTAGCGGACTACACAGATACGCAGTATTTT | TRBV7-9 | TRBD2 | TRBJ2-3
CASSEEREYNEQFF | TGCGCCAGCAGCGAGGAGAGAGAATACAATGAGCAGTTCTTC | TRBV5-1 | NA | TRBJ2-1
CASSQGLGPLGYTF | TGTGCCAGCAGCCAAGGTCTGGGCCCGCTTGGCTACACCTTC | TRBV3-1/TRBV3-2 | NA | TRBJ1-2
CSAYGPSKMEETQYF | TGCAGCGCCTATGGGCCTTCAAAGATGGAAGAGACCCAGTACTTC | TRBV29-1 | NA | TRBJ2-5
CASRKPGLSYNEQFF | TGTGCCAGCAGGAAACCGGGACTCTCGTACAATGAGCAGTTCTTC | TRBV6-6 | NA | TRBJ2-1
CASSPDRGPSPQYF | TGTGCCAGTAGTCCAGACAGGGGCCCTAGTCCCCAGTACTTC | TRBV19 | TRBD1 | TRBJ2-5
CASRPFEGNTEAFF | TGTGCCAGCAGACCATTCGAGGGGAACACTGAAGCTTTCTTT | TRBV6-5 | NA | TRBJ1-1
CASSPGGLAGGPGTGELFF | TGTGCCAGCAGCCCCGGGGGGCTAGCGGGGGGGCCGGGCACCGGGGAGCTGTTTTTT | TRBV9 | TRBD2 | TRBJ2-2
CASSSDRGGADTQYF | TGCGCCAGCAGCTCCGACAGGGGAGGAGCAGATACGCAGTATTTT | TRBV4-1 | TRBD1 | TRBJ2-3
CASLTSSYNEQFF | TGTGCCAGCCTCACTAGCTCCTACAATGAGCAGTTCTTC | TRBV2 | NA | TRBJ2-1